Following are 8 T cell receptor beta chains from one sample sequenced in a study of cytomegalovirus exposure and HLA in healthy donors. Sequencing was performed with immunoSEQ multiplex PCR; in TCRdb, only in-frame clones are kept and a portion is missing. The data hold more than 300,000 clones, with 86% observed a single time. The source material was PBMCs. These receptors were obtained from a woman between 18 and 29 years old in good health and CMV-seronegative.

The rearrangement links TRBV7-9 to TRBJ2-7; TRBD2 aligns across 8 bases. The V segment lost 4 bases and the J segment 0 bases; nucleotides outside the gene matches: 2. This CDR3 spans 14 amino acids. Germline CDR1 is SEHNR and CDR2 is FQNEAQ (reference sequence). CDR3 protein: CASSSLAASYEQYF. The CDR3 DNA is TGTGCCAGCAGCTCACTAGCGGCCTCCTACGAGCAGTACTTC.

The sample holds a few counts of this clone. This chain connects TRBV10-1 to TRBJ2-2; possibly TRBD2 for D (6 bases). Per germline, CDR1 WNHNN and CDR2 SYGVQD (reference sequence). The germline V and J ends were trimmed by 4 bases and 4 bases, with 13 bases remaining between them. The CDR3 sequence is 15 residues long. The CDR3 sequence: CASSAQLAPTGELFF. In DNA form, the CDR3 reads TGCGCCAGCAGTGCACAACTAGCACCCACCGGGGAGCTGTTTTTT.

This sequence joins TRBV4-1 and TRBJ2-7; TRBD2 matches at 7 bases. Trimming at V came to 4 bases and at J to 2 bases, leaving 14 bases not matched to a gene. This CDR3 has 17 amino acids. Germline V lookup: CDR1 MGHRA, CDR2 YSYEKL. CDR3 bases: TGCGCCAGCAGCCTACGTTCAGCGGGACCGAGTACCTACGAGCAGTACTTC. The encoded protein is CASSLRSAGPSTYEQYF.

The CDR3 loop reads CASSSGTGGELFF. For the CDR3, the DNA is TGTGCCAGCAGTTCCGGGACTGGCGGGGAGCTGTTTTTT. The rearrangement uses TRBV27 and TRBJ2-2; TRBD2 is a possible D gene (6 bases). V was pared by 4 bases and J by 7 bases, with 10 bases between. Germline lookup yields CDR1 MNHEY and CDR2 SMNVEV (reference sequence). The CDR3 sequence is 13 residues long.

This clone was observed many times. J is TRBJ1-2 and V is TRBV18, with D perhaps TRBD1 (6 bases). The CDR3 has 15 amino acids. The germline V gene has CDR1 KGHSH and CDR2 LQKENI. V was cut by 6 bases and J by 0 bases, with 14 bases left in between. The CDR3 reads CASSPGQTANYGYTF. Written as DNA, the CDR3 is TGTGCCAGCTCCCCCGGACAGACGGCTAACTATGGCTACACCTTC.

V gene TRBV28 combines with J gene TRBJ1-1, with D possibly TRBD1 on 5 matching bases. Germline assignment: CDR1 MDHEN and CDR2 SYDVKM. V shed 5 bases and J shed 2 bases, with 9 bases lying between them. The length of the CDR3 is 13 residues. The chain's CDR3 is CASSPRVNTEAFF. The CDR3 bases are TGTGCCAGCAGTCCCAGGGTCAACACTGAAGCTTTCTTT.

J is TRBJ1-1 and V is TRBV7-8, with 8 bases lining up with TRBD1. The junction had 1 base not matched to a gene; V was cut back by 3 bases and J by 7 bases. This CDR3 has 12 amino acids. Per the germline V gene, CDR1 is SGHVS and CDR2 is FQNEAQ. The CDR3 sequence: CASSFGQGEAFF. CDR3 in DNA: TGTGCCAGCAGCTTTGGACAGGGTGAAGCTTTCTTT.

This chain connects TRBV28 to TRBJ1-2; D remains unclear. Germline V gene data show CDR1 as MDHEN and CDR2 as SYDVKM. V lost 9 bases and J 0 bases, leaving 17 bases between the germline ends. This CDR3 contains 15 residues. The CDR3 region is CASRVTDPANYGYTF. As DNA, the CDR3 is TGTGCCAGTCGGGTAACTGACCCAGCTAACTATGGCTACACCTTC.